This TCR beta chain is drawn from a study of blood T cell repertoires in COVID-19. Across fewer than 25 US areas, participants ranged in age from about 18 to 90 years. Cohort allocation depended upon clinical history that participants reported. All recovered Cohort 3 donors got two negative PCRs, got clearance, or saw symptom resolution. Under the authors' procedure: Quantification of nucleated cells was approximated via reference gene primer amplification. Data came from immunoSEQ multiplex PCR; TCRdb stores just in-frame clones and leaves some out. The V and J calls and clone size were taken over from that table, and D and trimming were inferred from the DNA. Of 250,000 to 300,000 clones in the sample, around nine tenths were seen once. Sequenced: PBMCs or T cells enriched from blood (not recorded which). The source is a middle-aged woman who had recovered from COVID-19.

The DNA of the CDR3 is TGTGCCTCTGGACAGGGGCTATACGAGCAGTACTTC. This gives the protein CASGQGLYEQYF. This chain connects TRBV5-6 to TRBJ2-7; 9 bases align to TRBD1. The CDR3 is made up of 12 amino acids. The germline V gene encodes CDR1 SGHDT and CDR2 YYEEEE. The V segment lost 10 bases and the J segment 4 bases; nucleotides outside the gene matches: 6.